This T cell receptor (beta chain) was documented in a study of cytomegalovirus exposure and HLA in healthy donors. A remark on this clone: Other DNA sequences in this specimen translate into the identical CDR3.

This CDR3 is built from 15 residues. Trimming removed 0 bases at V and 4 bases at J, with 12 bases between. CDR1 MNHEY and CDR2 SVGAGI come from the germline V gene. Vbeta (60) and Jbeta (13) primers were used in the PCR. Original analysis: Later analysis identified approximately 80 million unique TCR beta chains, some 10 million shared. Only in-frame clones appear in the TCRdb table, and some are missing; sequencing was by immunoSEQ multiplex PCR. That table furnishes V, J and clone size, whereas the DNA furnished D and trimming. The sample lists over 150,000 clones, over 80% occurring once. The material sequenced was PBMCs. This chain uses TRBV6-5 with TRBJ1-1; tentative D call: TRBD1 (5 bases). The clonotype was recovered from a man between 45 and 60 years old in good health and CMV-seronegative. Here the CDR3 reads CASSYSGGLGTEAFF. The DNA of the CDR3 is TGTGCCAGCAGTTACTCGGGGGGTTTAGGCACTGAAGCTTTCTTT.